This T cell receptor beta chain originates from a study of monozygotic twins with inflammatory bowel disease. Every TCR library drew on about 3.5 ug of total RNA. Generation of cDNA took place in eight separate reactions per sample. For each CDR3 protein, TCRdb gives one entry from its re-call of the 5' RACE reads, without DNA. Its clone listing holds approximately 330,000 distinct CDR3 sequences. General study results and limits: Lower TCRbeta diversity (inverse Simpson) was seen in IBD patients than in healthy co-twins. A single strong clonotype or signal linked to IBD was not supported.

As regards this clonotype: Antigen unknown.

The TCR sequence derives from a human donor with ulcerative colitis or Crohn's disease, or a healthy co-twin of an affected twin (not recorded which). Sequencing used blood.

The CDR3 region is CASSLEMGTDTQYF. The chain joins TRBV5-1 to TRBJ2-3. Per germline, CDR1 SGHRS and CDR2 YFSETQ. This CDR3 has 14 amino acids.